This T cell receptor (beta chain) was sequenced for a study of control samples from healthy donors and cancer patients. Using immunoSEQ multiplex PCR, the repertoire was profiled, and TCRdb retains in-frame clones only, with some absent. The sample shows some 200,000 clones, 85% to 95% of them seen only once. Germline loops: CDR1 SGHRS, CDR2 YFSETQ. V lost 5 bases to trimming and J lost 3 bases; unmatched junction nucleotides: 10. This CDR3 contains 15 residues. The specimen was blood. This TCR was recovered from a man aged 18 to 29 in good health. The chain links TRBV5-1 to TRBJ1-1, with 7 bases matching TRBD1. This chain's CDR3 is CASRVIGQEDTEAFF. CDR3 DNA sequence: TGCGCCAGCAGGGTTATAGGACAGGAAGACACTGAAGCTTTCTTT.